Following are 25 T cell receptor beta chains from one sample sequenced in a study of CD4 T cells in relation to SARS-CoV-2 and coronaviruses. Only in-frame clones appear in the TCRdb table, and some are missing; sequencing was by immunoSEQ multiplex PCR. The data show tens of thousands of clones, with 92% seen just once and around 0.41% held by the top ten. Sequencing was performed on naive CD4+ T cells from PBMCs. Stated subset: naive CD4+ T cells isolated by negative enrichment. The source is an adult with COVID-19.

V and J are TRBV28 and TRBJ2-1, with a tentative D call TRBD2 (6 bases). The germline V gene encodes CDR1 MDHEN and CDR2 SYDVKM. V lost 6 bases, J lost 1 base, and 19 bases lay in between. The CDR3 loop spans 17 amino acids. CDR3 bases: TGTGCCAGCAGATCCGGAGGGGCGGCGGGGTCCTACAATGAGCAGTTCTTC. Encoded protein: CASRSGGAAGSYNEQFF. Variable domain in full (rest from reference TRBV28 and TRBJ2-1): DVKVTQSSRYLVKRTGEKVFLECVQDMDHENMFWYRQDPGLGLRLIYFSYDVKMKEKGDIPEGYSVSREKKERFSLILESASTNQTSMYLCASRSGGAAGSYNEQFFGPGTRLTVL.

The rearrangement uses TRBV5-4 and TRBJ2-3; D is perhaps TRBD2 (7 bases). Germline V gives CDR1 SGHNT, CDR2 YYREEE (reference sequence). With 0 bases removed from V and 4 bases from J, the gap between germline ends came to 15 bases. The CDR3 covers 16 residues. The CDR3 coding sequence is TGTGCCAGCAGCTTGGCCATAGGGGAGGGGGCAGATACGCAGTATTTT. It translates to CASSLAIGEGADTQYF.

V gene TRBV11-1 combines with J gene TRBJ2-1; TRBD1 matches 12 bases. The CDR3 has 16 amino acids. Germline V gene sequence: CDR1 SGHAT, CDR2 FQDESV (reference sequence). V was clipped by 5 bases and J by 10 bases; unmatched bases: 12. CDR3 coding DNA: TGTGCCAGCAGCGCCCCGGGACAGGGGGCGCTTAAGGAGCAGTTCTTC. This encodes CASSAPGQGALKEQFF. Looking up the rest from reference TRBV11-1 and TRBJ2-1 gives the full variable domain: EAEVAQSPRYKITEKSQAVAFWCDPISGHATLYWYRQILGQGPELLVQFQDESVVDDSQLPKDRFSAERLKGVDSTLKIQPAELGDSAMYLCASSAPGQGALKEQFFGPGTRLTVL.

The chain links TRBV28 to TRBJ2-6; D tentatively fits TRBD1 or TRBD2 (5 bases each). CDR3 length: 17 amino acids. CDR1 MDHEN and CDR2 SYDVKM come from the germline V gene. V lost 6 bases and J 0 bases, leaving 15 bases between the germline ends. The CDR3 DNA is TGTGCCAGCAGACTCCCCGGGGCCCGCTCTGGGGCCAACGTCCTGACTTTC. This codes for CASRLPGARSGANVLTF.

This clone occurred once. CDR3 loop: CASKGVWGGSDYNEQFF. CDR3 DNA: TGTGCCAGTAAAGGGGTGTGGGGCGGGAGTGATTACAATGAGCAGTTCTTC. The chain links TRBV19 to TRBJ2-1, with 7 bases that match TRBD2. The CDR3 runs to 17 residues. V lost 7 bases and J lost 4; bases outside the gene matches: 16. Germline V gene lookup returns CDR1 LNHDA and CDR2 SQIVND (reference sequence).

This chain uses TRBV30 with TRBJ2-1, with TRBD1 matching over 8 bases. CDR1 is GTSNPN and CDR2 is SVGIG in the germline V gene (reference sequence). J was trimmed by 7 bases and V by 3 bases; bases with no gene match: 11. This CDR3 region has 15 residues. CDR3 DNA: TGTGCCTGGAGGAACCGGGACAGGAGGGGGAATGAGCAGTTCTTC. Translating it yields CAWRNRDRRGNEQFF.

The V and J genes are TRBV6-2 or TRBV6-3 and TRBJ2-3; D is unclear. The CDR3 is made up of 16 amino acids. The germline V gene has CDR1 MNHEY and CDR2 SVGEGT. V was cut by 0 bases and J by 4 bases, with 14 bases left in between. The CDR3 DNA is TGTGCCAGCAGTTACTCGTTCCGAGATTCGGCAGATACGCAGTATTTT. It codes for CASSYSFRDSADTQYF.

This chain joins TRBV5-4 and TRBJ1-3; perhaps TRBD1 as D (5 bases). Trimming shortened V by 3 bases and J by 3 bases, and 10 bases separated the two germline ends. CDR3 length: 14 amino acids. Germline V gene sequence: CDR1 SGHNT, CDR2 YYREEE (reference sequence). CDR3 coding DNA: TGTGCCAGCAGCTCCCAGGGTTATGGAAACACCATATATTTT. Translated: CASSSQGYGNTIYF.

V gene TRBV4-1 combines with J gene TRBJ2-3; the D is unclear. Trimming took 1 base from V and 3 from J, leaving 5 bases between them. The CDR3 runs to 13 residues. Looked up from germline, CDR1 is MGHRA and CDR2 is YSYEKL. The CDR3 bases are TGCGCCAGCAGCCAAGCTGGGACAGATACGCAGTATTTT. Encoded protein: CASSQAGTDTQYF.

The V gene is TRBV4-2, the J gene TRBJ1-6, with D possibly TRBD1 on 6 matching bases. Germline V gene data show CDR1 as LGHNA and CDR2 as YNFKEQ. V was cut by 1 base and J by 6 bases, with 16 bases left in between. The CDR3 is 17 residues long. CDR3 nucleotide sequence: TGTGCCAGCAGCCAAGTTACAGGGCCAACACTTAATTCACCCCTCCACTTT. This encodes CASSQVTGPTLNSPLHF.

The genes are TRBV15 and TRBJ2-7; maybe TRBD2 (5 bases). V lost 0 bases and J 6 bases, leaving 18 bases between the germline ends. Germline CDR1 reads LNHNV; CDR2 reads YYDKDF (reference sequence). This CDR3 has 16 residues. The CDR3: CATSRDRAGWGVEQYF. For the CDR3, the DNA is TGTGCCACCAGCAGAGATCGGGCGGGCTGGGGAGTCGAGCAGTACTTC. The whole variable domain, filled in from reference TRBV15 and TRBJ2-7, reads DAMVIQNPRYQVTQFGKPVTLSCSQTLNHNVMYWYQQKSSQAPKLLFHYYDKDFNNEADTPDNFQSRRPNTSFCFLDIRSPGLGDTAMYLCATSRDRAGWGVEQYFGPGTRLTVT.

This chain uses TRBV4-3 with TRBJ2-7; D ambiguous. Per the germline V gene, CDR1 is LGHNA and CDR2 is YSLEER. The CDR3 totals 13 residues. V was cut by 3 bases and J by 3 bases, with 9 bases left in between. CDR3 region: CASSQASYYEQYF. The CDR3, as DNA: TGCGCCAGCAGCCAGGCCTCCTACTACGAGCAGTACTTC.

The gene calls are TRBV5-1 and TRBJ2-1, with D perhaps matching TRBD2 (7 bases). This CDR3 has 16 residues. The germline V gene has CDR1 SGHRS and CDR2 YFSETQ. Trimming removed 4 bases from V and 9 bases from J, with 23 bases in between. The CDR3 loop reads CASSRWTSTQGTEQFF. For the CDR3, the DNA is TGCGCCAGCAGCCGATGGACTAGTACGCAGGGGACTGAGCAGTTCTTC.

The chain links TRBV6-5 to TRBJ2-3; the D is unclear. This CDR3 is 15 amino acids long. CDR1 is MNHEY and CDR2 is SVGAGI in the germline V gene. Trimming removed 0 bases from V and 1 base from J, with 8 bases in between. CDR3 in DNA: TGTGCCAGCAGTTACTCGAGATCCGGCACAGATACGCAGTATTTT. Its translation: CASSYSRSGTDTQYF.

The J gene is TRBJ2-1, the V gene TRBV7-2, with D maybe TRBD1 (5 bases). The CDR3 is made up of 13 amino acids. The V end was cut by 5 bases, the J end by 8 bases, with 13 bases between. CDR1 and CDR2 from the germline V gene are SGHTA and FQGNSA. The CDR3, as DNA: TGTGCCAGCAGCCGCCGGGTAGGGGATGAGCAGTTCTTC. Its translation is CASSRRVGDEQFF.

This chain uses TRBV4-1 with TRBJ2-3, with D possibly being TRBD2 (6 bases). The CDR3 loop spans 15 amino acids. Trimming stripped 4 bases from V and 0 bases from J, with 11 bases between. Germline loops: CDR1 MGHRA, CDR2 YSYEKL. In DNA form, the CDR3 reads TGCGCCAGCAGCCCCGGGGGATCTAGCACAGATACGCAGTATTTT. It yields the protein CASSPGGSSTDTQYF.

The gene calls are TRBV30 and TRBJ1-2, with no clear D. Looked up from germline, CDR1 is GTSNPN and CDR2 is SVGIG (reference sequence). The CDR3 is 10 amino acids. V lost 8 bases and J lost 7, with 11 bases in between. CDR3 residues: CALETGGYTF. The CDR3 bases are TGTGCCCTGGAGACTGGTGGCTACACCTTC.

The chain has TRBV2 and TRBJ1-2; D ambiguous. V lost 7 bases and J lost 4, with 16 bases in between. The CDR3 extends over 14 amino acids. Germline lookup yields CDR1 SNHLY and CDR2 FYNNEI. CDR3 loop: CASIASGFGYGYTF. In DNA, the CDR3 is TGTGCCAGCATCGCGTCTGGGTTCGGCTATGGCTACACCTTC.

The J gene is TRBJ2-7, the V gene TRBV19; 8 nucleotides agree with TRBD2. Looked up from germline, CDR1 is LNHDA and CDR2 is SQIVND (reference sequence). The CDR3 covers 14 residues. With V trimmed by 3 bases and J by 3 bases, 4 bases remained unmatched. Here the CDR3 reads CASSILAGGYEQYF. DNA for the CDR3: TGTGCCAGTAGTATTCTTGCGGGAGGCTACGAGCAGTACTTC.

The V gene is TRBV27, the J gene TRBJ1-5, with D possibly being TRBD1 (6 bases). CDR3 size: 15 residues. Germline CDR1 is MNHEY and CDR2 is SMNVEV (reference sequence). Trimming took 5 bases from V and 7 from J, leaving 18 bases between them. The CDR3 nucleotides are TGTGCCAGCAGTGCATATTACAGGGAAGGACAGCCCCAGCATTTT. It specifies CASSAYYREGQPQHF.

The chain recombines TRBV7-3 with TRBJ2-7; 14 bases align to TRBD2. With V trimmed by 2 bases and J by 6 bases, 0 bases remained unmatched. The V gene's germline CDR1 is SGHTA and CDR2 FQGTGA. The CDR3 contains 14 residues. CDR3 region: CASSLGTSGSEQYF. For the CDR3, the DNA is TGTGCCAGCAGCTTAGGGACTAGCGGGAGCGAGCAGTACTTC.

The chain has TRBV7-2 and TRBJ2-5; 9 bases are a match to TRBD2. The CDR3 sequence is 15 residues long. Germline V gene lookup returns CDR1 SGHTA and CDR2 FQGNSA. Trimming at V came to 0 bases and at J to 5 bases, leaving 4 bases not matched to a gene. The chain's CDR3 is CASSLAGLAQETQYF. DNA of the CDR3: TGTGCCAGCAGCTTAGCGGGACTAGCACAGGAGACCCAGTACTTC.

The DNA of the CDR3 is TGTGCCAGCGTAAAATGGGCTAGCGGGAGCGACGAGCAGTACTTC. Translation: CASVKWASGSDEQYF. V and J are TRBV7-8 and TRBJ2-7; 10 nucleotides align to TRBD2. The CDR3 length is 15 residues. The trim removed 8 bases at V and 5 bases at J, leaving 12 bases unmatched. Germline values: CDR1 SGHVS, CDR2 FQNEAQ.

This sequence joins TRBV11-2 and TRBJ2-7; 7 nucleotides align to TRBD1. Trimming removed 3 bases from V and 6 bases from J; junction bases left unmatched: 11. CDR1 and CDR2 (germline): SGHAT, FQNNGV. This CDR3 contains 15 residues. CDR3 loop: CASSFGDSRSSEQYF. DNA of the CDR3: TGTGCCAGCAGCTTCGGGGACAGCCGTAGTTCCGAGCAGTACTTC.

This chain links TRBV19 with TRBJ2-6, with 7 bases fitting TRBD1. In germline, CDR1 is LNHDA, CDR2 SQIVND (reference sequence). The CDR3 has 18 amino acids. V trimming: 6 bases; J trimming: 1 base; junction bases outside the gene matches: 12. The DNA of the CDR3 is TGTGCCAGTAGGCCTGACAGGGCTTTATCATCTGGGGCCAACGTCCTGACTTTC. Translating gives CASRPDRALSSGANVLTF. Variable domain in full (rest from reference TRBV19 and TRBJ2-6): DGGITQSPKYLFRKEGQNVTLSCEQNLNHDAMYWYRQDPGQGLRLIYYSQIVNDFQKGDIAEGYSVSREKKESFPLTVTSAQKNPTAFYLCASRPDRALSSGANVLTFGAGSRLTVL.